This T cell receptor (beta chain) derives from a study of OX40 agonist ivuxolimab in advanced cancers. Study-level findings and limits: The expanded peripheral T cells' antigen specificity was not determined. Also present in some nonresponders was a low level of normalized T-cell clonal expansion. The CD4+ and CD8+ T cells in the blood had expanded clonally by week 6 at 0.1 to 3.0 mg/kg.

The CDR3 loop spans 15 amino acids. CDR1 is MNHNY and CDR2 is SVGAGI in the germline V gene (reference sequence). V lost 6 bases, J lost 7 bases, and 10 bases stayed unmatched. TCRdb's table, derived via immunoSEQ multiplex PCR, lists solely in-frame clones and lacks some. The sample includes about 86,000 clones, about 89% seen only once; the top ten take roughly 8.9%. About this clone itself: Its antigen remains unidentified.

J is TRBJ2-7 and V is TRBV6-6; 12 bases map to TRBD2. The sequences come from CD4+ or CD8+ T cells sorted from blood, collected in a trial of the OX40 agonist ivuxolimab. This clonotype was sampled from an adult with an advanced solid tumor such as melanoma, head and neck, liver or kidney cancer. CDR3 DNA sequence: TGTGCCAGCAGCCAACTAGCGGGAGGATATGGGGAGCAGTACTTC. It is translated as CASSQLAGGYGEQYF.